The rows below give T cell receptor beta chains drawn from one sample of a study of blood T cell repertoires in COVID-19. Sequenced by immunoSEQ multiplex PCR; TCRdb stores in-frame clones only, minus some. Altogether around 300,000 clones are present, 75% to 95% being singletons, with the ten largest covering around 6.8%. Sample: peripheral blood. The receptors derive from a woman aged 25 to 45 with COVID-19, enrolled during active disease. The CDR3 runs from the conserved cysteine through the conserved F or W. Each record gives: CDR3 length, clone size, D gene, J gene, V gene, CDR3 protein, CDR3 DNA. D genes are given only for firm matches. Expanded clones are given a class, and other clones once, few, many or no size at all.

cdr3_length: 16; clone_size: once; d_call: -; j_call: TRBJ1-2; v_call: TRBV6-5; cdr3_aa: CASSSSPYREPYGYTF; cdr3_nt: TGTGCCAGCAGTTCAAGCCCGTACAGGGAGCCCTATGGCTACACCTTC
cdr3_length: 14; clone_size: -; d_call: TRBD2; j_call: TRBJ2-2; v_call: TRBV27; cdr3_aa: CATGSGSFPGELFF; cdr3_nt: TGTGCCACCGGTAGCGGGAGTTTTCCCGGGGAGCTGTTTTTT
cdr3_length: 14; clone_size: -; d_call: TRBD1; j_call: TRBJ1-1; v_call: TRBV18; cdr3_aa: CASSPDRASTEAFF; cdr3_nt: TGTGCCAGCTCACCAGACAGGGCCAGCACTGAAGCTTTCTTT
cdr3_length: 15; clone_size: once; d_call: -; j_call: TRBJ2-1; v_call: TRBV3-1/TRBV3-2; cdr3_aa: CASSQRGRGYNEQFF; cdr3_nt: TGTGCCAGCAGCCAGCGTGGTCGGGGCTACAATGAGCAGTTCTTC
cdr3_length: 14; clone_size: few; d_call: -; j_call: TRBJ1-2; v_call: TRBV30; cdr3_aa: CAWSPTGQGYGYTF; cdr3_nt: TGTGCCTGGAGTCCTACGGGTCAGGGGTATGGCTACACCTTC
cdr3_length: 14; clone_size: -; d_call: TRBD2; j_call: TRBJ2-4; v_call: TRBV6-5; cdr3_aa: CATIPGGGKNIQYF; cdr3_nt: TGTGCCACTATACCGGGGGGGGGCAAAAACATTCAGTACTTC
cdr3_length: 11; clone_size: -; d_call: -; j_call: TRBJ1-1; v_call: TRBV20-1; cdr3_aa: CSARALVEAFF; cdr3_nt: TGCAGTGCTAGGGCCTTGGTTGAAGCTTTCTTT
cdr3_length: 17; clone_size: -; d_call: TRBD1; j_call: TRBJ1-5; v_call: TRBV28; cdr3_aa: CASMPGTGAYGNQPQHF; cdr3_nt: TGTGCCAGCATGCCCGGGACAGGGGCGTACGGCAATCAGCCCCAGCATTTT
cdr3_length: 13; clone_size: -; d_call: TRBD1; j_call: TRBJ2-1; v_call: TRBV12-3/TRBV12-4; cdr3_aa: CASSSGQGFRQFF; cdr3_nt: TGTGCCAGCAGTTCGGGACAGGGTTTCAGGCAGTTCTTC
cdr3_length: 13; clone_size: -; d_call: -; j_call: TRBJ2-2; v_call: TRBV2; cdr3_aa: CASSARQTGELFF; cdr3_nt: TGTGCCAGCAGTGCCCGACAGACCGGGGAGCTGTTTTTT
cdr3_length: 16; clone_size: -; d_call: TRBD1; j_call: TRBJ2-5; v_call: TRBV4-1; cdr3_aa: CASSQERTGPRETQYF; cdr3_nt: TGCGCCAGCAGCCAAGAGAGGACAGGGCCCCGCGAGACCCAGTACTTC
cdr3_length: 15; clone_size: once; d_call: TRBD1; j_call: TRBJ2-7; v_call: TRBV6-6; cdr3_aa: CASSRSGQGASEQYF; cdr3_nt: TGTGCCAGCAGTCGATCGGGACAGGGGGCCTCCGAGCAGTACTTC
cdr3_length: 15; clone_size: -; d_call: -; j_call: TRBJ2-7; v_call: TRBV3-1/TRBV3-2; cdr3_aa: CASSQGVRGAREQYF; cdr3_nt: TGTGCCAGCAGCCAAGGGGTCCGGGGGGCGCGCGAGCAGTACTTC